A selection of T cell receptor beta chains follows, all from one sample in a study of blood T cell repertoires in COVID-19. Only in-frame clones appear in the TCRdb table, and some are missing; sequencing was by immunoSEQ multiplex PCR. The profile covers around 20,000 clones, with 80% to 85% appearing a single time and under 3.5% taken by the ten largest. Sequenced sample: peripheral blood. The receptors originated from a man aged 35-49 years with acute or convalescent COVID-19. Both conserved end residues are part of each CDR3. The D gene is left open where the match is weak. Not every row has a clone size; where given, it reads once, few, many or a size class.

-,TRBJ1-5,-,TRBV13,TGTGCCAGCAGCTTAGGAGCCAGGGGCCAGCCCCAGCATTTT,CASSLGARGQPQHF
-,TRBJ1-2,-,TRBV19,TGTGCCAGTGAAGGGGCGGCGGCTAACTATGGCTACACCTTC,CASEGAAANYGYTF
-,TRBJ1-5,-,TRBV29-1,TGCAGCGTTGCCGCAGGGGATAGCAATCAGCCCCAGCATTTT,CSVAAGDSNQPQHF
-,TRBJ1-2,-,TRBV19,TGTGCCAGTAGGCGGTCGGACAGTTGGGGCTACACCTTC,CASRRSDSWGYTF
-,TRBJ1-3,-,TRBV6-5,TGTGCCAGCGGGGCCGTCGGAAACACCATATATTTT,CASGAVGNTIYF
-,TRBJ2-2,-,TRBV4-2,TGTGCCAGCGAGGGATTCATGCCCGGGGAGCTGTTTTTT,CASEGFMPGELFF
few,TRBJ1-1,-,TRBV3-1/TRBV3-2,TGTGCCAGCAGCTCGGTACCTAATTCGAACACTGAAGCTTTCTTT,CASSSVPNSNTEAFF
-,TRBJ2-1,-,TRBV12-3/TRBV12-4,TGTGCCAGCAGTTCGTTCAATGAGCAGTTCTTC,CASSSFNEQFF
-,TRBJ2-7,TRBD1,TRBV9,TGTGCCAGCAGCCCCCGGACAGGCGTCTCCTACGAGCAGTACTTC,CASSPRTGVSYEQYF
-,TRBJ1-1,TRBD1,TRBV7-2,TGTGCCAGCAGCTTAAGACAGGGGGAGTACACTGAAGCTTTCTTT,CASSLRQGEYTEAFF
-,TRBJ2-7,TRBD1,TRBV5-1,TGCGCCAGCAGCCCCCGGGACAGGGGCGAGCAGTACTTC,CASSPRDRGEQYF
-,TRBJ2-3,TRBD2,TRBV6-4,TGTGCCAGCAGCGAGACTAGCGGGGGGGCCAATACGCAGTATTTT,CASSETSGGANTQYF
-,TRBJ1-2,TRBD1,TRBV27,TGTGCCAGCAGTCCAGGGGGTGGGAGCTACACCTTC,CASSPGGGSYTF
-,TRBJ1-5,-,TRBV7-8,TGTGCCAGCAGCTTAGGCGGTTTATGGCAGCCCCAGCATTTT,CASSLGGLWQPQHF
-,TRBJ1-1,-,TRBV5-5,TGTGCCAGCAGCTTGGTGGCAGTTAACACTGAAGCTTTCTTT,CASSLVAVNTEAFF
-,TRBJ2-3,TRBD2,TRBV4-3,TGCGCCAGCAGCCAAGATTCGAGCGGGGGGGGAACCACAGATACGCAGTATTTT,CASSQDSSGGGTTDTQYF
-,TRBJ1-5,-,TRBV5-1,TGCGCCAGCAGCTTGGCGGGCGGGGGGGGTCAGCCCCAGCATTTT,CASSLAGGGGQPQHF
-,TRBJ2-1,-,TRBV9,TGTGCCAGCAGCCGGGACTCGCGAAGCATTATAAACAATGAGCAGTTCTTC,CASSRDSRSIINNEQFF
-,TRBJ2-7,-,TRBV5-1,TGCGCCAGCAGCTTGGGCAGGGTCTACGAGCAGTACTTC,CASSLGRVYEQYF
-,TRBJ2-1,-,TRBV6-5,TGTGCCAGCAGTCAGCTCCGGGAGCCGAATGAGCAGTTCTTC,CASSQLREPNEQFF
-,TRBJ2-7,TRBD2,TRBV10-2,TGCGCCAGCCTCCTCCCGGGAGGGGTTTACGAGCAGTACTTC,CASLLPGGVYEQYF
-,TRBJ2-1,TRBD2,TRBV9,TGTGCCAGCACCGTAGAGGAACTAGCGGCTTACAATGAGCAGTTCTTC,CASTVEELAAYNEQFF
-,TRBJ1-1,TRBD1,TRBV3-1/TRBV3-2,TGTGCCAGCAGCCAAGACCACAGGGGCCGCTTAGCTTTCTTT,CASSQDHRGRLAFF
-,TRBJ2-5,TRBD2,TRBV3-1/TRBV3-2,TGTGCCAGCAGCCGCCTACTAGCGGGAGGGCAAGAGACCCAGTACTTC,CASSRLLAGGQETQYF
-,TRBJ2-2,-,TRBV4-1,TGCGCCAGCAGCCAACGGACGAGCAGGGGAACCGGGGAGCTGTTTTTT,CASSQRTSRGTGELFF
-,TRBJ2-2,TRBD1,TRBV3-1/TRBV3-2,TGTGCCAGCAGCCAGTCCCGACAGGGTCACACCGGGGAGCTGTTTTTT,CASSQSRQGHTGELFF
-,TRBJ2-1,-,TRBV6-2/TRBV6-3,TGTGCCAGCAGTAAACAAGATTTAGAAGCGGGGACATACAATGAGCAGTTCTTC,CASSKQDLEAGTYNEQFF
-,TRBJ1-3,TRBD1,TRBV29-1,TGCAGCGTATCACTGTGGACAGGGGGAGGAAACACCATATATTTT,CSVSLWTGGGNTIYF
-,TRBJ2-7,-,TRBV5-1,TGCGCCAGCAGCGATTCAGGGGTCGCCTACGAGCAGTACTTC,CASSDSGVAYEQYF
-,TRBJ2-5,TRBD1,TRBV14,TGTGCCAGCAGCCCGTGGACAGGGCGAGCGGTGGAGACCCAGTACTTC,CASSPWTGRAVETQYF
-,TRBJ1-1,-,TRBV6-5,TGTGCCAGCAGTTCCGTGGTGTTCACGGTGGCTGAAGCTTTCTTT,CASSSVVFTVAEAFF
-,TRBJ2-7,-,TRBV6-2/TRBV6-3,TGTGCCAGCACCCCCTCGGGGTACGAGCAGTACTTC,CASTPSGYEQYF
-,TRBJ2-7,-,TRBV18,TGTGCCAGCTCATCCGACACGGCGGAGCAGTACTTC,CASSSDTAEQYF
-,TRBJ1-5,-,TRBV6-2/TRBV6-3,TGTGCCAGCAGTCAGGGGAGAAGCAATCAGCCCCAGCATTTT,CASSQGRSNQPQHF
-,TRBJ1-6,TRBD1,TRBV7-8,TGTGCCAGCAGCTTAGGCGGACAGGGTGGAAGCTCCTATAATTCACCCCTCCACTTT,CASSLGGQGGSSYNSPLHF
-,TRBJ1-1,-,TRBV6-5,TGTGCCAGCGAGAGCACTGAAGCTTTCTTT,CASESTEAFF
-,TRBJ1-1,TRBD1,TRBV2,TGTGCCAGCAGGGGACAGGGGACGTTGAACACTGAAGCTTTCTTT,CASRGQGTLNTEAFF
-,TRBJ1-2,TRBD1,TRBV12-3/TRBV12-4,TGTGCCAGCACCGTGGACAGGGAGAGAGGCTACACCTTC,CASTVDRERGYTF
-,TRBJ1-1,TRBD1,TRBV12-5,TGTGCTAGTGGTCTTCCCCGGACAGGGGGAGGCACTGAAGCTTTCTTT,CASGLPRTGGGTEAFF
-,TRBJ1-5,-,TRBV25-1,TGTGCCAGCAGTGAATATAGCAGTAAGGAAAATCAGCCCCAGCATTTT,CASSEYSSKENQPQHF
-,TRBJ2-1,-,TRBV7-9,TGTGCCAGCAGCTTTAATAGGGGCATCGATGAGCAGTTCTTC,CASSFNRGIDEQFF
-,TRBJ1-2,TRBD1,TRBV10-2,TGCGCCAGCCTACAGGGGAGCTATGGCTACACCTTC,CASLQGSYGYTF
-,TRBJ2-7,-,TRBV5-1,TGCGCCAGCAGCAGGCGGACAGCCGCTTACGAGCAGTACTTC,CASSRRTAAYEQYF
-,TRBJ2-3,-,TRBV20-1,TGCAGTGCCTACTCAGATACGCAGTATTTT,CSAYSDTQYF
-,TRBJ1-1,-,TRBV14,TGTGCCAGCAGCCAAGACGTCAGTGAAGCTTTCTTT,CASSQDVSEAFF
-,TRBJ2-1,TRBD2,TRBV4-3,TGCGCCAGCAGCCCACTACTAGCGGGGGACAATGAGCAGTTCTTC,CASSPLLAGDNEQFF
-,TRBJ2-7,-,TRBV7-8,TGTGCCAGCAGCTTAAGTCGGTCCTACGAGCAGTACTTC,CASSLSRSYEQYF
-,TRBJ2-5,TRBD1,TRBV19,TGTGCCAGTAGTATAGCGGGACAGGGTGTTGAGCAAGAGACCCAGTACTTC,CASSIAGQGVEQETQYF
-,TRBJ2-7,TRBD2,TRBV3-1/TRBV3-2,TGTGCCAGCAGCCAATTACTAGCGGGAGTCTTGGGCGAGCAGTACTTC,CASSQLLAGVLGEQYF
-,TRBJ1-5,TRBD1,TRBV27,TGTGCCAGCAGTGCCGATAACAGGGGTGGGGGTCAGCCCCAGCATTTT,CASSADNRGGGQPQHF
-,TRBJ1-1,-,TRBV30,TGTGCCTGGAGCATTGACATTAACACTGAAGCTTTCTTT,CAWSIDINTEAFF
-,TRBJ2-7,-,TRBV2,TGTGCCAGCAGTGGCCGGGTTCCGACCTACGAGCAGTACTTC,CASSGRVPTYEQYF
-,TRBJ2-7,TRBD1,TRBV7-8,TGTGCCAGCAGCTGGGGACAGGGAGGCTACGAGCAGTACTTC,CASSWGQGGYEQYF
-,TRBJ1-5,-,TRBV19,TGTGCCAGTAGTCCCCTAGGGGCCAGGGGCAATCAGCCCCAGCATTTT,CASSPLGARGNQPQHF
once,TRBJ2-1,-,TRBV18,TGTGCCAGCTCGGTAGTAGATTCGGGGCAGTTCTTC,CASSVVDSGQFF
-,TRBJ2-7,-,TRBV19,TGTGCCAGTAGTATTTGGGAGGACGAGCAGTACTTC,CASSIWEDEQYF
-,TRBJ2-2,TRBD1,TRBV5-1,TGCGCCAGCAGCCCCGGGACAGGGGTCACCGGGGAGCTGTTTTTT,CASSPGTGVTGELFF
-,TRBJ1-1,-,TRBV3-1/TRBV3-2,TGTGCCAGCAGCCTCACCCCACACGGGGGCACTGAAGCTTTCTTT,CASSLTPHGGTEAFF
-,TRBJ1-2,-,TRBV10-1,TGCGCCAGCAGTGAGTCGGTTCAGGGTGGCTACACCTTC,CASSESVQGGYTF